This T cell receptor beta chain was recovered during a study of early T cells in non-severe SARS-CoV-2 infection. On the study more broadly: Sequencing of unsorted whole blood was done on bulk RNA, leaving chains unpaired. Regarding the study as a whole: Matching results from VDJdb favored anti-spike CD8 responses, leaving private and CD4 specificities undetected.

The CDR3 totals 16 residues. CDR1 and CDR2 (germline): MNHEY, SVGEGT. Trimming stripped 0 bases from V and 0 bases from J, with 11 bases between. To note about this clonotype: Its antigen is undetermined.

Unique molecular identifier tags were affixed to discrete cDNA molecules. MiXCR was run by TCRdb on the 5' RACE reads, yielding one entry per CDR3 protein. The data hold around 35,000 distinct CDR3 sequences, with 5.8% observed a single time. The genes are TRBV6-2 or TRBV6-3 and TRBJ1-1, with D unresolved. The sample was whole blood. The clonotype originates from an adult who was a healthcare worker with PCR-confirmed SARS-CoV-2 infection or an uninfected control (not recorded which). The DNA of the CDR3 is TGTGCCAGCAGTTACTCTCCCCTACAGCTGAACACTGAAGCTTTCTTT. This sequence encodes CASSYSPLQLNTEAFF.